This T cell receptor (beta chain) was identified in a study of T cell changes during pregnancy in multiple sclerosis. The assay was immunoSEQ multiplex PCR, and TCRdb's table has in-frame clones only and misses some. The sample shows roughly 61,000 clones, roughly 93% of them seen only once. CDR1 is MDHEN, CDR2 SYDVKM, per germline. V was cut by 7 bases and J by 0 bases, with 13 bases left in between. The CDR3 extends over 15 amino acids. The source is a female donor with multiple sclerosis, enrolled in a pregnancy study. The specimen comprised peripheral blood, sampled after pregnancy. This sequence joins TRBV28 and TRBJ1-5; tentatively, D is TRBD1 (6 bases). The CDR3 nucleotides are TGTGCCAGCACCATCGGGGGGGCTAGCAATCAGCCCCAGCATTTT. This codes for CASTIGGASNQPQHF.